One and the same sample provided the 20 T cell receptor beta chains below, sequenced in a study of long-term antiretroviral therapy in people with HIV. Run at survey level, the immunoSEQ assay was version v3.0. Here immunoSEQ multiplex PCR was the method, and the copy in TCRdb shows in-frame clones only, minus some. The sample gives 25,000 to 35,000 clones, roughly 96% of which show up once; less than 9.5% is in the top ten. The sequences come from unsorted PBMCs, collected 6 to 6.5 years after starting antiretroviral therapy. The origin of the receptors is a young man with HIV.

The J gene is TRBJ2-2, the V gene TRBV18; 8 bases line up with TRBD2. This CDR3 comprises 14 residues. Trimming removed 3 bases from V and 4 bases from J; junction bases left unmatched: 1. Per the germline V gene, CDR1 is KGHSH and CDR2 is LQKENI. The CDR3 nucleotides are TGTGCCAGCTCACCTGGGACTAGCACCGGGGAGCTGTTTTTT. It codes for CASSPGTSTGELFF.

This rearrangement joins TRBV4-2 to TRBJ2-7; the D is unclear. Deletions cut 0 bases from V and 3 bases from J, with 6 bases between. The length of the CDR3 is 13 residues. The germline V gene encodes CDR1 LGHNA and CDR2 YNFKEQ. The CDR3 nucleotides read TGTGCCAGCAGCCAAGATCCGATCTACGAGCAGTACTTC. Translating gives CASSQDPIYEQYF.

This chain uses TRBV7-2 with TRBJ1-6; 9 bases agree with TRBD1. The germline V gene encodes CDR1 SGHTA and CDR2 FQGNSA. The junction had 14 bases not matched to a gene; V was cut back by 4 bases and J by 10 bases. The CDR3 is 17 residues long. Written as DNA, the CDR3 is TGTGCCAGCAGCTCAGCAACCCCCGGGACAGGGAACTCACCCCTCCACTTT. It is translated as CASSSATPGTGNSPLHF.

The chain uses TRBV6-1 and TRBJ2-6; no definite D call. Germline V CDR1 and CDR2: MNHNS, SASEGT. Trimming removed 3 bases at V and 2 bases at J, with 8 bases between. The CDR3 covers 15 residues. The DNA for the CDR3 is TGTGCCAGCAGTGACGGCGGCGCTGGGGCCAACGTCCTGACTTTC. The encoded protein is CASSDGGAGANVLTF.

The J gene is TRBJ2-7, the V gene TRBV10-3; D uncertain. Germline V gives CDR1 ENHRY, CDR2 SYGVKD. The CDR3 is made up of 13 amino acids. V was pared by 5 bases and J by 5 bases, with 13 bases between. The CDR3 region has the DNA TGTGCCATCAGTAGAGAGCCCGCCCACGAGCAGTACTTC. This codes for CAISREPAHEQYF.

Concerning this clone: The sample has other DNA sequences that encode this CDR3 too. This chain links TRBV13 with TRBJ1-1, with D possibly matching TRBD1 (6 bases). The CDR3 has 14 residues. The ends were cut back, 0 bases at V and 5 bases at J, with 10 bases in the middle. CDR1 PRHDT and CDR2 FYEKMQ come from the germline V gene (reference sequence). CDR3 sequence (DNA): TGTGCCAGCAGCTTAGGACAGGGAGGGACTGAAGCTTTCTTT. Amino acids: CASSLGQGGTEAFF.

This chain links TRBV7-8 with TRBJ2-7; the D gene could be TRBD1 or TRBD2 (5 bases each). The CDR3 is 14 amino acids. Germline lookup yields CDR1 SGHVS and CDR2 FQNEAQ. V lost 5 bases and J lost 3, with 14 bases in between. As DNA, the CDR3 is TGTGCCAGCAGCAGCAGAGGGGAGAACTACGAGCAGTACTTC. Translating it yields CASSSRGENYEQYF. Full variable domain (remainder filled in from reference TRBV7-8 and TRBJ2-7): GAGVSQSPRYKVAKRGQDVALRCDPISGHVSLFWYQQALGQGPEFLTYFQNEAQLDKSGLPSDRFFAERPEGSVSTLKIQRTQQEDSAVYLCASSSRGENYEQYFGPGTRLTVT.

V is TRBV11-2 and J is TRBJ2-1, with 7 bases identical to TRBD2. Germline CDR1 reads SGHAT; CDR2 reads FQNNGV. V was clipped by 1 base and J by 2 bases; unmatched bases: 14. The CDR3 loop spans 19 amino acids. This CDR3 is CASSLGPLGRGGAYNEQFF. The CDR3 DNA follows: TGTGCCAGCAGCTTAGGCCCCCTAGGACGCGGGGGAGCCTACAATGAGCAGTTCTTC.

The chain recombines TRBV2 with TRBJ1-1; no clear D gene. Trimming took off 8 bases at V and 1 base at J, with 14 bases between the two ends. Looked up from germline, CDR1 is SNHLY and CDR2 is FYNNEI. The CDR3 spans 14 residues. In DNA, the CDR3 is TGTGCCAGCTTGGGGATCCGGGGGAACACTGAAGCTTTCTTT. Translation: CASLGIRGNTEAFF.

The V call is TRBV7-2, the J call TRBJ2-5; tentative D call: TRBD2 (6 bases). Per the germline V gene, CDR1 is SGHTA and CDR2 is FQGNSA. The CDR3 has 14 residues. Between the trimmed V and J ends, which lost 0 bases and 5 bases, there was a span of 10 bases. CDR3 protein: CASSLAYGGETQYF. In DNA form, the CDR3 reads TGTGCCAGCAGCTTAGCCTACGGAGGGGAGACCCAGTACTTC. Together with reference TRBV7-2 and TRBJ2-5, the CDR3 gives the full variable domain: GAGVSQSPSNKVTEKGKDVELRCDPISGHTALYWYRQSLGQGLEFLIYFQGNSAPDKSGLPSDRFSAERTGGSVSTLTIQRTQQEDSAVYLCASSLAYGGETQYFGPGTRLLVL.

The rearrangement links TRBV9 to TRBJ2-1; D gene ambiguous. The CDR3 consists of 13 residues. Germline V gene data show CDR1 as SGDLS and CDR2 as YYNGEE. The germline V and J ends were trimmed by 0 bases and 8 bases, with 9 bases remaining between them. As DNA, the CDR3 is TGTGCCAGCAGCGTAGCATGGGGATATGAGCAGTTCTTC. Translated, it gives CASSVAWGYEQFF.

This chain uses TRBV9 with TRBJ1-2; 7 nucleotides match TRBD1. Germline loops: CDR1 SGDLS, CDR2 YYNGEE. This CDR3 is built from 12 residues. Trimming took 4 bases from V and 8 from J; bases not matched to a gene: 5. The CDR3 DNA sequence: TGTGCCAGCAGCATAACAGGGGAAGGCTACACCTTC. Residues: CASSITGEGYTF.

The rearrangement uses TRBV14 and TRBJ2-3, with 8 bases aligning to TRBD2. Germline assignment: CDR1 SGHDN and CDR2 FVKESK. This CDR3 contains 17 residues. V lost 4 bases, J lost 2 bases, and 11 bases stayed unmatched. The CDR3 is CASSPSSVAGYTDTQYF. For the CDR3, the DNA is TGTGCCAGCAGCCCTTCTTCGGTAGCGGGATACACAGATACGCAGTATTTT.

The J gene is TRBJ1-2, the V gene TRBV19, with 8 bases matching TRBD1. The V and J ends lost 5 bases and 5 bases, in that order; junction bases with no gene match: 10. Germline V gene sequence: CDR1 LNHDA, CDR2 SQIVND (reference sequence). The CDR3 spans 15 residues. For the CDR3, the DNA is TGTGCCAGTAGTGCTCAGGGGGCCCAGTCATATGGCTACACCTTC. Translated, it gives CASSAQGAQSYGYTF. The whole variable domain, filled in from reference TRBV19 and TRBJ1-2, reads DGGITQSPKYLFRKEGQNVTLSCEQNLNHDAMYWYRQDPGQGLRLIYYSQIVNDFQKGDIAEGYSVSREKKESFPLTVTSAQKNPTAFYLCASSAQGAQSYGYTFGSGTRLTVV.

V and J are TRBV6-6 and TRBJ2-3; D ambiguous. Germline CDR1 and CDR2: MNHNY and SVGAGI (reference sequence). The CDR3 is made up of 14 amino acids. V lost 6 bases and J lost 1, with 11 bases in between. The CDR3 region is CASSTSVRTDTQYF. DNA of the CDR3: TGTGCCAGCAGCACCTCAGTCCGCACAGATACGCAGTATTTT.

The chain joins TRBV2 to TRBJ2-7; possible D gene TRBD1, 5 bases. V was cut by 1 base and J by 0 bases, with 7 bases left in between. The CDR3 has 14 residues. Germline CDR1 reads SNHLY; CDR2 reads FYNNEI. The CDR3, as DNA: TGTGCCAGCAGTGAAGTTGGGGCCTCCTACGAGCAGTACTTC. Translating gives CASSEVGASYEQYF. Filled out from reference TRBV2 and TRBJ2-7, the complete variable domain reads EPEVTQTPSHQVTQMGQEVILRCVPISNHLYFYWYRQILGQKVEFLVSFYNNEISEKSEIFDDQFSVERPDGSNFTLKIRSTKLEDSAMYFCASSEVGASYEQYFGPGTRLTVT.

The CDR3 DNA is TGTGCCAGCAGTTACCCGGTCCGGACCGGGGAGCTGTTTTTT. It yields the protein CASSYPVRTGELFF. V usage is TRBV6-5 and J usage is TRBJ2-2; D ambiguous. The CDR3 is 14 amino acids. Trimming took 2 bases from V and 5 from J, leaving 9 bases between them. The V gene's germline CDR1 is MNHEY and CDR2 SVGAGI.

The CDR3 sequence: CASSYNRQGAGETQYF. The DNA for the CDR3 is TGTGCCAGCAGCTACAATCGACAGGGAGCGGGAGAGACCCAGTACTTC. The genes are TRBV5-4 and TRBJ2-5; D may be TRBD1 (7 bases). This CDR3 comprises 16 residues. The germline V gene encodes CDR1 SGHNT and CDR2 YYREEE (reference sequence). The V and J ends lost 3 bases and 4 bases respectively, with 19 bases between them. Variable domain in full (rest from reference TRBV5-4 and TRBJ2-5): ETGVTQSPTHLIKTRGQQVTLRCSSQSGHNTVSWYQQALGQGPQFIFQYYREEENGRGNFPPRFSGLQFPNYSSELNVNALELDDSALYLCASSYNRQGAGETQYFGPGTRLLVL.

V gene TRBV6-1 combines with J gene TRBJ1-5; maybe TRBD1 (5 bases). The CDR3 has 14 residues. CDR1 and CDR2 from the germline V gene are MNHNS and SASEGT. Trimming left V 1 base short and J 4 bases short, with 8 bases between. CDR3 residues: CASSEGGRNQPQHF. In DNA form, the CDR3 reads TGTGCCAGCAGTGAAGGGGGCAGGAATCAGCCCCAGCATTTT.

The chain uses TRBV5-1 and TRBJ2-5; D is uncertain. Per germline, CDR1 SGHRS and CDR2 YFSETQ. This CDR3 comprises 16 residues. The V and J ends lost 4 bases and 1 base respectively, with 17 bases between them. CDR3 protein: CASSPTPTGVQETQYF. CDR3 nucleotides: TGCGCCAGCAGCCCAACCCCGACTGGGGTCCAAGAGACCCAGTACTTC.